This TCR beta chain was captured by sequencing in a study of blood T cells in healthy people across ages. About this clonotype: Its antigen is as yet unknown.

For every donor, a draw yielded ten milliliters of peripheral blood. Samples each had at least 5.5 micrograms of total RNA extracted. General study results and limits: Diversity was estimated from one million T cells, and these estimates were considered underestimates. Higher naive T cell percentage went strongly together with higher TCR beta diversity.

With a J-beta primer mix and a sample-barcoded 5' primer, a second PCR ran about 7 to 11 cycles. TCRdb fed the 5' RACE reads into MiXCR, producing one record per CDR3 protein. The repertoire holds 800,000 to 1,000,000 distinct CDR3 sequences, with roughly 50% as singletons. The CDR3 length is 11 residues. With 8 bases removed from V and 4 bases from J, the gap between germline ends came to 10 bases. Germline-derived CDR1 and CDR2 are DFQATT and SNEGSKA (reference sequence). Specimen: blood. This sequence originates from a man aged 25 to 40 in good health. This chain links TRBV20-1 with TRBJ2-3; D is uncertain. The CDR3 DNA sequence: TGCAGTCTAGTCCCCGCAGATACGCAGTATTTT. It is translated as CSLVPADTQYF.